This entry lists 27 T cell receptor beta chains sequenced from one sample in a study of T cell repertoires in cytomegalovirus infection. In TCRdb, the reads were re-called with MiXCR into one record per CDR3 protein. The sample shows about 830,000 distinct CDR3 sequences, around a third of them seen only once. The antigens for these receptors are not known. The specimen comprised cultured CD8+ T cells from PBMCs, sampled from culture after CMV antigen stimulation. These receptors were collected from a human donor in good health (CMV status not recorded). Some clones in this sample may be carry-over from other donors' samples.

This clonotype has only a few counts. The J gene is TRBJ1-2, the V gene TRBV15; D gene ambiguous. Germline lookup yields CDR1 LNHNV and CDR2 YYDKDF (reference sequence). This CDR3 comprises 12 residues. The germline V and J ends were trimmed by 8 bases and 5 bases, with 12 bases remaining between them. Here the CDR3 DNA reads TGTGCCACCTGGGAAGCAGCTTATGGCTACACCTTC. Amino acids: CATWEAAYGYTF.

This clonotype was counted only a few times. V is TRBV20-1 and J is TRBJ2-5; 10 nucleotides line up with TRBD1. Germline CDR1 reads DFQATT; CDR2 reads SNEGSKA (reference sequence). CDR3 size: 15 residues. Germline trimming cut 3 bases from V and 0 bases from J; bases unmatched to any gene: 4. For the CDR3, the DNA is TGCAGTGCTAGGGAGGACAGGGGGAACCAAGAGACCCAGTACTTC. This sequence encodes CSAREDRGNQETQYF.

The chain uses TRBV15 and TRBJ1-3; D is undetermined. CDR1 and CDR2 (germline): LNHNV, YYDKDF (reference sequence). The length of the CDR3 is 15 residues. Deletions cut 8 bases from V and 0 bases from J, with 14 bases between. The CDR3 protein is CATAGVPSSGNTIYF. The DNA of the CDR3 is TGTGCCACCGCTGGGGTACCGAGCTCTGGAAACACCATATATTTT.

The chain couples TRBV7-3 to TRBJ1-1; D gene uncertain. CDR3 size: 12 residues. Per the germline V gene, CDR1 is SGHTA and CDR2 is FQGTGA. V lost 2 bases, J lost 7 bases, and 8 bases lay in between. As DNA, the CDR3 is TGTGCCAGCAGCTTAGTTAAAGGTGAAGCTTTCTTT. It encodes CASSLVKGEAFF.

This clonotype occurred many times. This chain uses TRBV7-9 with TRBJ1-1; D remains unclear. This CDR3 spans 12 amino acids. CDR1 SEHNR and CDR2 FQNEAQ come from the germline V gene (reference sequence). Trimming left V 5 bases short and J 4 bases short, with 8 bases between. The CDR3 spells CASSPGFTEAFF. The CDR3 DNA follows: TGTGCCAGCAGCCCCGGTTTCACTGAAGCTTTCTTT.

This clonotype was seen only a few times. The DNA of the CDR3 is TGTGCCAGCAGTTTTCTGGGGAGTTCCTACGAGCAGTACTTC. Translation: CASSFLGSSYEQYF. The rearrangement links TRBV27 to TRBJ2-7, with D possibly matching TRBD2 (5 bases). Trimming removed 3 bases from V and 1 base from J, with 10 bases in between. The CDR3 covers 14 residues. The germline CDR1 and CDR2 sequences are MNHEY and SMNVEV (reference sequence).

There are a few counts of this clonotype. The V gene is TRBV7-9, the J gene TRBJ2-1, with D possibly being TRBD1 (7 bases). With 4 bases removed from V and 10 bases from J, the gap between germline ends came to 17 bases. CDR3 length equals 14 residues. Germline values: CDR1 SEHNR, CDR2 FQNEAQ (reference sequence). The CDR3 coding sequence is TGTGCCAGCAGCTCGGGACAGCGAGGGGGGGAGCAGTTCTTC. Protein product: CASSSGQRGGEQFF.

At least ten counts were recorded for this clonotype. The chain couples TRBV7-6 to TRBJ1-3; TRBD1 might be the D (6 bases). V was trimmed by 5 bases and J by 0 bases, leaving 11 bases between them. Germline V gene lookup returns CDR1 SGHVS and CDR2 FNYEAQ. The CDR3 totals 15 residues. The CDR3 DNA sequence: TGTGCCAGCAGCCCCGACAGGTCCTCTGGAAACACCATATATTTT. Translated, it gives CASSPDRSSGNTIYF.

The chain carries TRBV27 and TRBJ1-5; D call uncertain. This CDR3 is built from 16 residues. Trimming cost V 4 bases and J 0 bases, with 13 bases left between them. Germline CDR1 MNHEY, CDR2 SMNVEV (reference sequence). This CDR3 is CASSSLYSDSNQPQHF. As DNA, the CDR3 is TGTGCCAGCAGTTCCTTGTACAGTGATAGCAATCAGCCCCAGCATTTT.

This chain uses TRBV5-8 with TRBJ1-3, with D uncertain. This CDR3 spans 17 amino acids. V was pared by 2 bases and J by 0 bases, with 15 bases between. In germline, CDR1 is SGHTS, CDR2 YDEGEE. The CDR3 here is CASSFWPVPLSGNTIYF. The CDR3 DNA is TGTGCCAGCAGCTTCTGGCCCGTTCCTCTCTCTGGAAACACCATATATTTT.

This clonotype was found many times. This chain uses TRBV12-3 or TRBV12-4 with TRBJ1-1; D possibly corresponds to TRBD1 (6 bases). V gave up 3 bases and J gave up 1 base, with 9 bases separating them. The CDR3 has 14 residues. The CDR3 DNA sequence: TGTGCCAGCAGTTTGGGGGGCTGGAACACTGAAGCTTTCTTT. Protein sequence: CASSLGGWNTEAFF.

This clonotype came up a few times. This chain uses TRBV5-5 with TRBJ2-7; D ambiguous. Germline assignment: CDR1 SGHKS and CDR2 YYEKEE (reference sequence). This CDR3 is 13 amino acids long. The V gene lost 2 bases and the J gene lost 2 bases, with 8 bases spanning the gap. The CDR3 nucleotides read TGTGCCAGCAGCTTCCACATCACCTACGAGCAGTACGTC. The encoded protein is CASSFHITYEQYV.

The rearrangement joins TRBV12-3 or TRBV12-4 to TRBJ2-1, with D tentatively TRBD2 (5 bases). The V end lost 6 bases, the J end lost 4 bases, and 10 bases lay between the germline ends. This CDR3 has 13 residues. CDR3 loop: CASSGIGYNEQFF. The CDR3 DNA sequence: TGTGCCAGCAGCGGGATCGGGTACAATGAGCAGTTCTTC.

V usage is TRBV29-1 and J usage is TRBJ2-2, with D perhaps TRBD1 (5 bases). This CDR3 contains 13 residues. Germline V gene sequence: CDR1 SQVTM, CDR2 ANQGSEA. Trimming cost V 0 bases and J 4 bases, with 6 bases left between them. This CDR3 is CSVEEGPTGELFF. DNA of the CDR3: TGCAGCGTTGAAGAGGGGCCCACCGGGGAGCTGTTTTTT.

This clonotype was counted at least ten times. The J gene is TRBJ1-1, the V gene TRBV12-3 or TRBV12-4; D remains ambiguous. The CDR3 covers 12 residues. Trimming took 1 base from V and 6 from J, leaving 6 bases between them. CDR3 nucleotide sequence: TGTGCCAGCAGTTTAGGTATACCTGAAGCTTTCTTT. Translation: CASSLGIPEAFF.

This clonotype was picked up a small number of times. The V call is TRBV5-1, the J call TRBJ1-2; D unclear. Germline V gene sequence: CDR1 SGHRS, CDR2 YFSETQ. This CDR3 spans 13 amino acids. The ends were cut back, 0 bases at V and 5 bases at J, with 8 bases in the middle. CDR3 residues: CASSLDTEYGYTF. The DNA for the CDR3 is TGCGCCAGCAGCTTGGATACGGAGTATGGCTACACCTTC.

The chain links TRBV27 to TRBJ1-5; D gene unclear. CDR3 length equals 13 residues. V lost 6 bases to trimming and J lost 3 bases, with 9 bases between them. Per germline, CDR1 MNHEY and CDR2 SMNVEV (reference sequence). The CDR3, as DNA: TGTGCCAGCAGGAGACGGTCCAATCAGCCCCAGCATTTT. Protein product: CASRRRSNQPQHF.

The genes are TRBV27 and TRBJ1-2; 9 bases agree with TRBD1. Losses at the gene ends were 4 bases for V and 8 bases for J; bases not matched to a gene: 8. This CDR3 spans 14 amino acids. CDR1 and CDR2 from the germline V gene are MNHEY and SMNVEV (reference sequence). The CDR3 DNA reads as TGTGCCAGCAGTTCAGGACAGGGGATAGGGGGCTACACCTTC. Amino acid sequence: CASSSGQGIGGYTF.

CDR3 in DNA: TGTGCCAGCAGTTTACTGCACTCCTACAATGAGCAGTTCTTC. Encoded protein: CASSLLHSYNEQFF. The gene calls are TRBV12-3 or TRBV12-4 and TRBJ2-1; D remains ambiguous. The V end lost 2 bases, the J end lost 0 bases, and 5 bases lay between the germline ends. The CDR3 has 14 amino acids.

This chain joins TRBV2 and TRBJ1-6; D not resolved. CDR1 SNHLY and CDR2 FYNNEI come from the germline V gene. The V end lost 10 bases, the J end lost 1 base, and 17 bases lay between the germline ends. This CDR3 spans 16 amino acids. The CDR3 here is CAIKAREGSYNSPLHF. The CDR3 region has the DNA TGTGCCATAAAGGCTAGGGAAGGGTCCTATAATTCACCCCTCCACTTT.

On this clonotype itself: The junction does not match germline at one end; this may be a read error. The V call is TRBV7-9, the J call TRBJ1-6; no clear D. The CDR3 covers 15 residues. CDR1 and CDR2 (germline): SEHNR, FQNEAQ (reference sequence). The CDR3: CASSLADNYISPLHF. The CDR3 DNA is TGTGCCAGCAGCTTAGCCGATAACTATATTTCACCCCTCCACTTT.

The CDR3 DNA reads as TGTGCCAGCAGCTGGGACTCTAACGTGGGTTCACCCCTCCACTTT. It codes for CASSWDSNVGSPLHF. The chain carries TRBV5-4 and TRBJ1-6; perhaps TRBD1 as D (5 bases). Deletions cut 3 bases from V and 9 bases from J, with 16 bases between. This CDR3 is 15 amino acids long. Germline V CDR1 and CDR2: SGHNT, YYREEE (reference sequence).

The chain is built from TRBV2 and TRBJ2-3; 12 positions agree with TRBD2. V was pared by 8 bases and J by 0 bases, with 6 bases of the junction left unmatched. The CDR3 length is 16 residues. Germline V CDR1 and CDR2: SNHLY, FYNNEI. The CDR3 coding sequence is TGTGCCAGCGGTACTAGCGGGGGGCCTAGCACAGATACGCAGTATTTT. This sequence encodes CASGTSGGPSTDTQYF. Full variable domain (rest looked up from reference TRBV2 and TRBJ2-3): EPEVTQTPSHQVTQMGQEVILRCVPISNHLYFYWYRQILGQKVEFLVSFYNNEISEKSEIFDDQFSVERPDGSNFTLKIRSTKLEDSAMYFCASGTSGGPSTDTQYFGPGTRLTVL.

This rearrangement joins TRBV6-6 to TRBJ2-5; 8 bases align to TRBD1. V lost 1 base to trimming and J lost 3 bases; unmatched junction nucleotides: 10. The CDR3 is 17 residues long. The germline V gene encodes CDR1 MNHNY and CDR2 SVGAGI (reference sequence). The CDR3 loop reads CASSYYSLTGAEETQYF. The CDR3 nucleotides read TGTGCCAGCAGTTACTACTCCCTGACAGGGGCAGAAGAGACCCAGTACTTC.

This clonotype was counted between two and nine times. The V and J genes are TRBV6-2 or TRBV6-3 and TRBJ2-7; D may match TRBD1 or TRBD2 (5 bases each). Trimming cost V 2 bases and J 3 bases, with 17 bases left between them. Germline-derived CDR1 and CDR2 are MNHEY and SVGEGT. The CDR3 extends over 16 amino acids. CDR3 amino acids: CASSYDEGTRHYEQYV. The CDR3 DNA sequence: TGTGCCAGCAGTTACGACGAAGGGACGCGCCACTACGAGCAGTACGTC.

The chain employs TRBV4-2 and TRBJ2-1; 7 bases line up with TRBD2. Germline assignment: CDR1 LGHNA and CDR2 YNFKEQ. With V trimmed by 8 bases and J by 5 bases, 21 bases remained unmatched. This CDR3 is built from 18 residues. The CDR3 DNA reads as TGTGCCAGCGGCTTGAGTGGTGAGACTAGCCGTTATAACAATGAGCAGTTCTTC. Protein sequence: CASGLSGETSRYNNEQFF.

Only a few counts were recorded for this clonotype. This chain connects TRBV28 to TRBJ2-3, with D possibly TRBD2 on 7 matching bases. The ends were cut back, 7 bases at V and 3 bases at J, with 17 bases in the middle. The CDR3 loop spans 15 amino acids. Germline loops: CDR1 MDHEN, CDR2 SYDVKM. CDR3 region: CASTLGGGRTDTQYF. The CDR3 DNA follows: TGTGCCAGCACCCTAGGGGGGGGGAGGACAGATACGCAGTATTTT.